The 2 T cell receptor beta chains below come from one sample, sequenced in a study of spatial heterogeneity in lung cancer (dated by TCRdb to the late 2010s). Library preparation employed 5' RACE. Sequencer: NextSeq 500. TCRdb redid the processing of the public reads, applying fastp at Q25 and MiXCR, and retained in-frame beta chains. Each entry is one CDR3 protein sequence, shown with its most common DNA and genes. The sample table records roughly 39,000 distinct CDR3 sequences; under 7% of these occur just once. The top ten clonotypes cover 11% of the sample. In the paper's terms, the time point label means: sample taken at primary tumor resection. Without any cell sorting, TCR sequencing was performed on whole RNA extracted either from tumor and nontumor lung tissue or from cryopreserved PBMC samples. Sequencing was performed on PBMCs, taken at surgery. The origin of the receptors is a male donor with early-stage non-small cell lung cancer.

This clonotype has a count of ten or more. J is TRBJ1-3 and V is TRBV7-9; D is undetermined. V lost 4 bases, J lost 4 bases, and 14 bases lay in between. The CDR3 extends over 15 amino acids. The V gene's germline CDR1 is SEHNR and CDR2 FQNEAQ (reference sequence). The CDR3 sequence: CASSSPPRIGNTIYF. CDR3 DNA sequence: TGTGCCAGCAGCTCCCCCCCTCGGATCGGAAACACCATATATTTT. Full variable domain (missing parts from reference TRBV7-9 and TRBJ1-3): DTGVSQNPRHKITKRGQNVTFRCDPISEHNRLYWYRQTLGQGPEFLTYFQNEAQLEKSRLLSDRFSAERPKGSFSTLEIQRTEQGDSAMYLCASSSPPRIGNTIYFGEGSWLTVV.

This clonotype was observed a few times. This sequence joins TRBV5-6 and TRBJ1-2, with 8 bases that match TRBD1. The V gene's germline CDR1 is SGHDT and CDR2 YYEEEE. The CDR3 is 16 amino acids. Trimming at V came to 4 bases and at J to 2 bases, leaving 10 bases not matched to a gene. The CDR3 DNA reads TGTGCCAGCAGCCCTAAGGGGCGACAGGGGAACTATGGCTACACCTTC. This codes for CASSPKGRQGNYGYTF.